This is a list of T cell receptor beta chains from one sample in a study of response to subunit inactivated influenza vaccine. TCRdb ran MiXCR on the RT-PCR reads and lists one entry per CDR3 protein. The sample has 540,000 or so distinct CDR3 sequences, about an eighth seen once; the top ten hold around 13%. Specimen: PBMCs from blood, collected around seven weeks after vaccination. Receptors were obtained from a man aged 45 to 65 who received an inactivated influenza vaccine. Each CDR3 is given with its conserved first and last residue. The order of the fields is J gene, V gene, D gene, clone size, CDR3 protein, CDR3 DNA. The D gene is left open where the match is weak. Clone size appears in some rows only: once, few, many, or a class for an expanded clone.

>TRBJ2-5|TRBV15|.|.
CATSRNEETQYF
TGTGCCACCAGCAGAAATGAGGAGACCCAGTACTTC
>TRBJ2-2|TRBV6-1|.|.
CASGSSAGELFF
TGTGCCAGCGGTTCTAGCGCCGGGGAGCTGTTTTTT
>TRBJ1-4|TRBV7-2|.|few
CASSLGRGDKLFF
TGTGCCAGCAGCTTAGGACGGGGTGACAAACTGTTTTTT
>TRBJ2-2|TRBV12-3/TRBV12-4|TRBD1|.
CASSLHYGTGGGSGELFF
TGTGCCAGCAGCCTCCATTACGGGACAGGCGGAGGTAGCGGGGAGCTGTTTTTT
>TRBJ1-4|TRBV29-1|.|few
CSVAYGSNEKLFF
TGCAGCGTTGCTTATGGCAGTAATGAAAAACTGTTTTTT
>TRBJ1-5|TRBV12-3/TRBV12-4|TRBD1|few
CASSNRGFQGVQPQHF
TGTGCCAGCAGTAACAGGGGTTTCCAGGGAGTTCAGCCCCAGCATTTT
>TRBJ1-1|TRBV7-2|.|few
CASSSSMGGSTEAFF
TGTGCCAGCAGCTCCAGCATGGGCGGGAGCACTGAAGCTTTCTTT
>TRBJ1-2|TRBV20-1|TRBD1|few
CSASPRTGSYGYTF
TGCAGTGCTAGCCCTCGGACAGGGAGCTATGGCTACACCTTC
>TRBJ1-2|TRBV12-3/TRBV12-4|.|.
CASSPRRVGYTF
TGTGCCAGCAGCCCGAGACGTGTAGGCTACACCTTC
>TRBJ2-7|TRBV7-6|TRBD1|few
CASSRARQGYYEQYF
TGTGCCAGCAGCCGGGCTCGACAGGGATACTACGAGCAGTACTTC
>TRBJ2-5|TRBV20-1|TRBD2|few
CSARGLAGTGETQYF
TGCAGTGCTCGTGGACTAGCGGGGACTGGGGAGACCCAGTACTTC
>TRBJ1-2|TRBV14|.|many
CASSPTTSGYTF
TGTGCCAGCAGCCCCACTACCTCTGGCTACACCTTC
>TRBJ2-5|TRBV10-2|TRBD1|few
CASSEYPGHRGQETQYF
TGCGCCAGCAGTGAATACCCTGGGCACAGGGGGCAAGAGACCCAGTACTTC
>TRBJ2-2|TRBV30|.|.
CAWSKGNGELFF
TGTGCCTGGAGTAAGGGAAACGGGGAGCTGTTTTTT
>TRBJ1-3|TRBV10-2|.|many
CASTSGNTIYF
TGCGCCAGCACCTCTGGAAACACCATATATTTT
>TRBJ1-4|TRBV12-3/TRBV12-4|.|few
CASSWGGRTNEKLFF
TGTGCCAGCAGCTGGGGGGGGCGCACTAATGAAAAACTGTTTTTT
>TRBJ2-1|TRBV6-2/TRBV6-3|TRBD2|.
CASRPPGGSYNEQFF
TGTGCCAGCAGACCTCCGGGAGGCTCCTACAATGAGCAGTTCTTC
>TRBJ2-6|TRBV6-2/TRBV6-3|.|many
CASRESEWRLGANVLTF
TGTGCCAGCAGGGAGTCCGAGTGGCGACTTGGGGCCAACGTCCTGACTTTC
>TRBJ2-7|TRBV7-2|TRBD2|.
CASTPLAGLLYEQYF
TGTGCCAGCACACCCCTAGCGGGATTGCTTTACGAGCAGTACTTC
>TRBJ2-7|TRBV20-1|.|many
CSATPGLHGEQYF
TGCAGTGCTACACCGGGGCTCCACGGCGAGCAGTACTTC
>TRBJ2-1|TRBV27|.|many
CATSIGQGHLNNEQFF
TGTGCCACCTCCATCGGCCAGGGGCACCTAAACAATGAGCAGTTCTTC
>TRBJ2-1|TRBV6-6|.|few
CASRHGDNEQFF
TGTGCCAGCAGACACGGCGACAATGAGCAGTTCTTC
>TRBJ2-1|TRBV20-1|TRBD2|few
CSATAGLANNEQFF
TGCAGTGCTACCGCGGGACTAGCGAACAATGAGCAGTTCTTC
>TRBJ2-5|TRBV7-9|.|few
CASSLIVGKETQYF
TGTGCCAGCAGCTTAATCGTAGGAAAAGAGACCCAGTACTTC
>TRBJ2-3|TRBV10-3|TRBD2|few
CAISGLAGVDTQYF
TGTGCCATCAGTGGACTAGCGGGAGTGGATACGCAGTATTTT
>TRBJ2-3|TRBV12-3/TRBV12-4|.|many
CASSPGRRTTDTQYF
TGTGCCAGCAGTCCAGGACGGAGAACCACAGATACGCAGTATTTT
>TRBJ2-7|TRBV12-3/TRBV12-4|.|few
CASSLRGGAYEQYF
TGTGCCAGCAGTCTCAGGGGGGGAGCCTACGAGCAGTACTTC
>TRBJ1-3|TRBV27|.|few
CASSLSPGPGNTIYF
TGTGCCAGCAGTTTGTCCCCCGGCCCTGGAAACACCATATATTTT